This TCR beta chain was found in a study of CD8 T cells in Susac syndrome. Study observations and caveats: The study conceded that its TCR sequencing and HLA analysis involved relatively few individuals.

The sequenced target, TCR beta, came from blood CD8+ and CD4+ T cells. Negative isolation yielded the CD8+ and CD4+ T cells, while FACS enriched the TEMRA cells. As regards this clonotype: Its specificity is unknown.

Trimming removed 0 bases at V and 8 bases at J, with 7 bases between. The CDR3 covers 13 residues. CDR1 and CDR2 from the germline V gene are MNHEY and SVGEGT. Random-hexamer reverse transcription was applied to about 0.45 to 1 ug RNA. Across 54 Vbeta and 13 Jbeta, TCR beta CDR3 was amplified with immunoSEQ multiplex PCR. TCRdb re-called the immunoSEQ multiplex PCR reads with MiXCR, one entry per CDR3 protein. The table has about 400,000 distinct CDR3 sequences, around 83% seen once; the top ten hold about 0.12%. This chain links TRBV6-2 or TRBV6-3 with TRBJ1-4, with D uncertain. The receptor comes from a human donor with multiple sclerosis. Sequencing was carried out using CD8+ T cells from PBMCs. The CDR3 DNA reads TGTGCCAGCAGTTACTCTTCCCAGGAAAAACTGTTTTTT. It codes for CASSYSSQEKLFF.